Below, 15 T cell receptor beta chains from the same sample are listed, as sequenced in a study of blood T cell repertoires in COVID-19. Repertoires were generated with immunoSEQ multiplex PCR, while TCRdb's copy carries only in-frame clones and drops some. The table includes 130,000 to 150,000 clones, about three quarters detected once. Sequenced: peripheral blood. The origin of the receptors is an older woman with acute or convalescent COVID-19.

This chain joins TRBV28 and TRBJ2-1; 7 bases fit TRBD2. Germline CDR1 is MDHEN and CDR2 is SYDVKM. The CDR3 is 14 amino acids. Unmatched junction bases numbered 12, after V lost 7 bases and J lost 9 bases. The CDR3 bases are TGTGCCAGCATTCCCCTCGGCGGGAGTCTTGAGCAGTTCTTC. Amino acids: CASIPLGGSLEQFF.

This chain uses TRBV10-3 with TRBJ2-1, with 8 bases lining up with TRBD2. The CDR3 has 13 amino acids. V gave up 5 bases and J gave up 10 bases; unmatched junction bases: 7. The germline CDR1 and CDR2 sequences are ENHRY and SYGVKD. Here the CDR3 DNA reads TGTGCCATCAGTTCGGCTAGCGGGCGGGAGCAGTTCTTC. Amino acids: CAISSASGREQFF.

The gene calls are TRBV7-8 and TRBJ1-2, with 7 nucleotides matching TRBD1. Trimming at V came to 5 bases and at J to 4 bases, leaving 7 bases not matched to a gene. This CDR3 contains 14 residues. Germline V lookup: CDR1 SGHVS, CDR2 FQNEAQ. CDR3 protein: CASSPGTVGYGYTF. CDR3 DNA sequence: TGTGCCAGCAGCCCAGGGACAGTCGGCTATGGCTACACCTTC.

The chain has TRBV5-1 and TRBJ2-3, with D possibly being TRBD1 (7 bases). CDR3 length: 18 residues. Trimming removed 5 bases at V and 2 bases at J, with 24 bases between. From germline, CDR1 is SGHRS and CDR2 YFSETQ. The CDR3 region is CASRLQSGGSGHTDTQYF. The CDR3 DNA follows: TGCGCCAGCAGACTACAATCAGGGGGTAGCGGCCACACAGATACGCAGTATTTT.

The chain uses TRBV5-4 and TRBJ1-6; D remains unclear. This CDR3 spans 14 amino acids. Trimming pared 2 bases from V and 8 bases from J, leaving 11 bases between. CDR1 is SGHNT and CDR2 is YYREEE in the germline V gene (reference sequence). The DNA of the CDR3 is TGTGCCAGCAGCTTTTCGACTCCTGATTCACCCCTCCACTTT. Translated: CASSFSTPDSPLHF.

The CDR3 DNA is TGTGCCTGGAGTGATCGGGGGACCTACGAGCAGTACTTC. Translation gives CAWSDRGTYEQYF. V gene TRBV30 combines with J gene TRBJ2-7, with D perhaps matching TRBD2 (6 bases). V lost 1 base to trimming and J lost 2 bases, with 9 bases between them. CDR1 GTSNPN and CDR2 SVGIG come from the germline V gene (reference sequence). The CDR3 is made up of 13 amino acids.

The J gene is TRBJ1-6, the V gene TRBV5-4; D unresolved. Per the germline V gene, CDR1 is SGHNT and CDR2 is YYREEE (reference sequence). V lost 0 bases and J lost 5, with 9 bases in between. The CDR3 is made up of 15 amino acids. CDR3 sequence reads: CASSLGQNHNSPLHF. CDR3 coding DNA: TGTGCCAGCAGCTTGGGTCAGAATCATAATTCACCCCTCCACTTT.

The J gene is TRBJ2-5, the V gene TRBV14, with D possibly matching TRBD1 (5 bases). Trimming removed 3 bases at V and 4 bases at J, with 9 bases between. This CDR3 contains 13 residues. Germline-derived CDR1 and CDR2 are SGHDN and FVKESK. The CDR3 here is CASSHRAGETQYF. CDR3 DNA sequence: TGTGCCAGCAGCCACAGGGCCGGAGAGACCCAGTACTTC.

This clone has a single count. V usage is TRBV9 and J usage is TRBJ1-6; D is ambiguous. This CDR3 region has 14 residues. The germline CDR1 and CDR2 sequences are SGDLS and YYNGEE. V was pared by 1 base and J by 6 bases, with 8 bases between. CDR3 nucleotides: TGTGCCAGCAGCGTATCGGGATCTAATTCACCCCTCCACTTT. Translation gives CASSVSGSNSPLHF.

In its sample, this clone was seen once. The chain has TRBV11-2 and TRBJ2-3; 9 bases agree with TRBD2. Germline V gene data show CDR1 as SGHAT and CDR2 as FQNNGV. This CDR3 comprises 17 residues. With V trimmed by 0 bases and J by 5 bases, 9 bases remained unmatched. The CDR3 loop reads CASSLEPGTSFVDTQYF. The CDR3, as DNA: TGTGCCAGCAGCTTAGAGCCTGGGACTAGCTTTGTAGATACGCAGTATTTT.

This clone was found a few times. The chain links TRBV20-1 to TRBJ2-5; a possible D gene is TRBD1 (6 bases). Trimming cost V 6 bases and J 5 bases, with 7 bases left between them. Germline V gives CDR1 DFQATT, CDR2 SNEGSKA (reference sequence). The CDR3 length is 10 residues. The chain's CDR3 is CSAGGETQYF. CDR3 bases: TGCAGTGCAGGGGGTGAGACCCAGTACTTC.

CDR3 protein: CASSHPLAVGRERELFF. The CDR3 DNA is TGTGCCAGCAGCCACCCGTTGGCTGTGGGGAGGGAACGGGAGCTGTTTTTT. The chain has TRBV7-6 and TRBJ2-2; 7 positions agree with TRBD2. Looked up from germline, CDR1 is SGHVS and CDR2 is FNYEAQ. CDR3 length: 17 residues. After removal of 5 bases from V and 9 bases from J, the junction contained 18 bases not matched to a gene.

The chain combines TRBV14 with TRBJ2-7; 7 positions match TRBD1. The CDR3 loop spans 13 amino acids. Germline CDR1 SGHDN, CDR2 FVKESK. CDR3 DNA sequence: TGTTTCTGGGCGGAAACCAGGGGGTACGAGCAGTACTTC. Encoded protein: CFWAETRGYEQYF.

J is TRBJ1-2 and V is TRBV6-1, with D hard to call. Deletions cut 1 base from V and 5 bases from J, with 8 bases between. Germline values: CDR1 MNHNS, CDR2 SASEGT. The CDR3 sequence is 13 residues long. The CDR3 is CASSEGGVYGYTF. The CDR3 DNA sequence: TGTGCCAGCAGTGAAGGGGGAGTTTATGGCTACACCTTC.

In this sample, this clone turned up once. The rearrangement links TRBV7-8 to TRBJ2-7; tentative D call: TRBD2 (5 bases). V lost 1 base and J lost 5, with 12 bases in between. The germline V gene has CDR1 SGHVS and CDR2 FQNEAQ. CDR3 length: 14 residues. This CDR3 reads CASSLGVWENEQYF. CDR3 DNA: TGTGCCAGCAGCTTAGGGGTCTGGGAGAACGAGCAGTACTTC.